Shown below are 28 T cell receptor beta chains from a single sample sequenced in a study of control samples from healthy donors and cancer patients. Method: immunoSEQ multiplex PCR; TCRdb's copy keeps in-frame clones and lacks some. The sample contains 400,000 to 450,000 clones, over 75% of which appear only once. Input material: PBMCs. The receptors were sampled from a middle-aged man with head and neck cancer.

The V gene is TRBV12-3 or TRBV12-4, the J gene TRBJ1-1; no reliable D call. The CDR3 has 11 residues. The V and J ends lost 7 bases and 7 bases respectively, with 10 bases between them. CDR3 DNA: TGTGCCAGCACCCCAGGCAGTGAAGCTTTCTTT. Translation gives CASTPGSEAFF.

The J gene is TRBJ1-5, the V gene TRBV3-1 (or the pseudogene TRBV3-2); possibly TRBD1 for D (6 bases). The CDR3 loop spans 16 amino acids. The V and J ends lost 0 bases and 6 bases respectively, with 15 bases between them. Germline V gene lookup returns CDR1 LGHDT and CDR2 YNNKEL (reference sequence). The CDR3 region has the DNA TGTGCCAGCAGCCAAGACGGAGGACAGAGGGCTCAGCCCCAGCATTTT. This sequence encodes CASSQDGGQRAQPQHF.

CDR3 protein: CASSLTGTGPFNEQFF. CDR3 bases: TGTGCCAGCAGCTTAACCGGGACAGGCCCGTTCAATGAGCAGTTCTTC. This chain uses TRBV7-3 with TRBJ2-1, with 8 nucleotides matching TRBD1. Germline CDR1 is SGHTA and CDR2 is FQGTGA. The length of the CDR3 is 16 residues. V gave up 0 bases and J gave up 6 bases; unmatched junction bases: 7. Based on the CDR3 plus reference TRBV7-3 and TRBJ2-1, the full variable domain is GAGVSQTPSNKVTEKGKYVELRCDPISGHTALYWYRQSLGQGPEFLIYFQGTGAADDSGLPNDRFFAVRPEGSVSTLKIQRTERGDSAVYLCASSLTGTGPFNEQFFGPGTRLTVL.

The CDR3 reads CASSPGHHSNQPQHF. Written as DNA, the CDR3 is TGTGCCAGCAGCCCCGGGCATCATAGCAATCAGCCCCAGCATTTT. The V and J genes are TRBV6-5 and TRBJ1-5; no reliable D call. The CDR3 totals 15 residues. Germline lookup yields CDR1 MNHEY and CDR2 SVGAGI. With 6 bases removed from V and 0 bases from J, the gap between germline ends came to 12 bases.

This clone has just one count. This sample includes further DNA sequences coding for the same CDR3. The J gene is TRBJ2-5, the V gene TRBV9; 12 bases fit TRBD2. CDR3 length: 16 residues. Germline V gene data show CDR1 as SGDLS and CDR2 as YYNGEE. V lost 0 bases and J lost 2; bases outside the gene matches: 2. The CDR3 DNA sequence: TGTGCCAGCAGCGTAGGGACTAGCGGGGTACAAGAGACCCAGTACTTC. Its translation is CASSVGTSGVQETQYF. Full variable domain (outside the CDR3, taken from reference TRBV9 and TRBJ2-5): DSGVTQTPKHLITATGQRVTLRCSPRSGDLSVYWYQQSLDQGLQFLIQYYNGEERAKGNILERFSAQQFPDLHSELNLSSLELGDSALYFCASSVGTSGVQETQYFGPGTRLLVL.

The CDR3 nucleotides read TGTGCCAGCTCACCACCGGGAGGCAATCAAGAGACCCAGTACTTC. It encodes CASSPPGGNQETQYF. The rearrangement links TRBV18 to TRBJ2-5, with a weak D call TRBD2 (6 bases). The CDR3 has 15 amino acids. Deletions cut 0 bases from V and 2 bases from J, with 10 bases between. CDR1 is KGHSH and CDR2 is LQKENI in the germline V gene.

The gene calls are TRBV28 and TRBJ2-7; D ambiguous. This CDR3 comprises 12 residues. Germline CDR1 MDHEN, CDR2 SYDVKM. V was trimmed by 2 bases and J by 4 bases, leaving 6 bases between them. The CDR3 sequence is CASSLGEYEQYF. CDR3 bases: TGTGCCAGCAGTTTAGGGGAATACGAGCAGTACTTC.

The chain recombines TRBV14 with TRBJ2-7, with 8 nucleotides matching TRBD2. Unmatched junction bases numbered 7, after V lost 6 bases and J lost 0 bases. CDR3 length: 15 amino acids. The germline V gene encodes CDR1 SGHDN and CDR2 FVKESK. CDR3 protein: CASRDSSGASYEQYF. CDR3 coding DNA: TGTGCCAGCAGGGACAGTAGCGGGGCCTCCTACGAGCAGTACTTC. Combining the CDR3 with reference TRBV14 and TRBJ2-7 gives the whole variable domain EAGVTQFPSHSVIEKGQTVTLRCDPISGHDNLYWYRRVMGKEIKFLLHFVKESKQDESGMPNNRFLAERTGGTYSTLKVQPAELEDSGVYFCASRDSSGASYEQYFGPGTRLTVT.

The V and J genes are TRBV20-1 and TRBJ1-1; the D is unclear. Germline V gives CDR1 DFQATT, CDR2 SNEGSKA (reference sequence). CDR3 length equals 11 residues. V was cut by 7 bases and J by 4 bases, with 10 bases left in between. The chain's CDR3 is CSVLDLTEAFF. DNA for the CDR3: TGCAGTGTCCTGGACCTCACTGAAGCTTTCTTT.

V usage is TRBV28 and J usage is TRBJ2-7, with 7 bases fitting TRBD1. Per the germline V gene, CDR1 is MDHEN and CDR2 is SYDVKM. The CDR3 runs to 14 residues. Trimming removed 6 bases from V and 5 bases from J; junction bases left unmatched: 10. DNA of the CDR3: TGTGCCAGCAGATCAGGGGGTTTATGGGACGAGCAGTACTTC. It specifies CASRSGGLWDEQYF.

To note about this clone: The same CDR3 arises from other DNA sequences in this sample as well. The chain joins TRBV7-2 to TRBJ2-1; D not certain. The CDR3 is made up of 15 amino acids. Germline loops: CDR1 SGHTA, CDR2 FQGNSA. Trimming shortened V by 1 base and J by 1 base, and 8 bases separated the two germline ends. The CDR3: CASSLDGSSYNEQFF. The CDR3 nucleotides read TGTGCCAGCAGCTTAGACGGGTCGTCCTACAATGAGCAGTTCTTC.

This clone was counted once. V and J are TRBV7-2 and TRBJ2-5; unclear D gene. This CDR3 spans 14 amino acids. V gave up 5 bases and J gave up 2 bases, with 12 bases separating them. CDR1 SGHTA and CDR2 FQGNSA come from the germline V gene. DNA of the CDR3: TGTGCCAGCAGCATGGGCTTAATACAAGAGACCCAGTACTTC. Its protein is CASSMGLIQETQYF.

This chain connects TRBV10-1 to TRBJ2-5; tentatively, D is TRBD2 (5 bases). Trimming pared 3 bases from V and 5 bases from J, leaving 13 bases between. Germline V gene data show CDR1 as WNHNN and CDR2 as SYGVQD (reference sequence). This CDR3 comprises 14 residues. CDR3 loop: CASSDLRGMETQYF. CDR3 in DNA: TGCGCCAGCAGTGATCTTCGGGGTATGGAGACCCAGTACTTC.

This chain joins TRBV10-3 and TRBJ1-5, with D possibly matching TRBD1 (5 bases). Trimming stripped 3 bases from V and 7 bases from J, with 13 bases between. The CDR3 is 14 amino acids. Germline lookup yields CDR1 ENHRY and CDR2 SYGVKD. The CDR3, as DNA: TGTGCCATCAGTGAAAGTCAGGGCGGGCAGCCCCAGCATTTT. It yields the protein CAISESQGGQPQHF.

V is TRBV30 and J is TRBJ1-5; D not resolved. The CDR3 runs 14 residues. CDR1 and CDR2 (germline): GTSNPN, SVGIG (reference sequence). The V end lost 5 bases, the J end lost 0 bases, and 11 bases lay between the germline ends. This CDR3 is CAWSGRISNQPQHF. For the CDR3, the DNA is TGTGCCTGGTCCGGGCGGATTAGCAATCAGCCCCAGCATTTT.

V and J are TRBV5-4 and TRBJ2-7, with 9 bases matching TRBD2. Germline V lookup: CDR1 SGHNT, CDR2 YYREEE (reference sequence). The CDR3 consists of 18 residues. The V gene end was trimmed by 3 bases and the J gene end by 1 base; junction bases not matched to a gene: 14. The CDR3: CASSSSDYSGGVSYEQYF. The DNA of the CDR3 is TGTGCCAGCAGCTCTTCCGATTATAGCGGGGGTGTTTCCTACGAGCAGTACTTC. Looking up the rest from reference TRBV5-4 and TRBJ2-7 gives the full variable domain: ETGVTQSPTHLIKTRGQQVTLRCSSQSGHNTVSWYQQALGQGPQFIFQYYREEENGRGNFPPRFSGLQFPNYSSELNVNALELDDSALYLCASSSSDYSGGVSYEQYFGPGTRLTVT.

CDR3 protein: CASSSAWGGGVDTQYF. Written as DNA, the CDR3 is TGTGCCAGTAGTAGTGCCTGGGGGGGCGGGGTGGATACGCAGTATTTT. V usage is TRBV19 and J usage is TRBJ2-3, with D possibly matching TRBD2 (7 bases). CDR1 LNHDA and CDR2 SQIVND come from the germline V gene (reference sequence). This CDR3 contains 16 residues. V lost 4 bases and J lost 6, with 20 bases in between.

The V call is TRBV3-1 (or the pseudogene TRBV3-2), the J call TRBJ1-5; D gene unclear. CDR3 size: 14 residues. Deletions cut 2 bases from V and 0 bases from J, with 5 bases between. Germline CDR1 is LGHDT and CDR2 is YNNKEL (reference sequence). This chain's CDR3 is CASSQTDSNQPQHF. CDR3 nucleotides: TGTGCCAGCAGCCAAACAGATAGCAATCAGCCCCAGCATTTT.

The V and J genes are TRBV3-1 (or the pseudogene TRBV3-2) and TRBJ2-6, with D maybe TRBD1 (5 bases). With 6 bases removed from V and 2 bases from J, the gap between germline ends came to 14 bases. The length of the CDR3 is 16 residues. The germline CDR1 and CDR2 sequences are LGHDT and YNNKEL (reference sequence). CDR3 sequence (DNA): TGTGCCAGCAGTGGGGCCTACAGCGCTGGGGCCAACGTCCTGACTTTC. This gives the protein CASSGAYSAGANVLTF.

The chain has TRBV3-1 (or the pseudogene TRBV3-2) and TRBJ2-5; D is unresolved. Trimming took 2 bases from V and 13 from J, leaving 11 bases between them. Germline loops: CDR1 LGHDT, CDR2 YNNKEL (reference sequence). This CDR3 comprises 11 residues. CDR3 bases: TGTGCCAGCAGCCAAATGGCCGAACGGTACTTC. It yields the protein CASSQMAERYF.

The J gene is TRBJ1-6, the V gene TRBV4-1, with D unresolved. From germline, CDR1 is MGHRA and CDR2 YSYEKL. The CDR3 runs to 15 residues. Between the trimmed V and J ends, which lost 0 bases and 7 bases, there was a span of 10 bases. The CDR3 coding sequence is TGCGCCAGCAGCCAAGACCGGGGTGGGAATTCACCCCTCCACTTT. It translates to CASSQDRGGNSPLHF.

The chain recombines TRBV30 with TRBJ1-2, with 7 bases fitting TRBD1. The CDR3 is made up of 11 amino acids. After removal of 6 bases from V and 8 bases from J, the junction contained 6 bases not matched to a gene. The germline CDR1 and CDR2 sequences are GTSNPN and SVGIG (reference sequence). This CDR3 is CACEGAGGYTF. The CDR3 DNA reads TGTGCCTGCGAGGGGGCTGGGGGCTACACCTTC.

The rearrangement joins TRBV7-2 to TRBJ2-7, with D perhaps matching TRBD1 (8 bases). The germline V gene encodes CDR1 SGHTA and CDR2 FQGNSA. This CDR3 spans 14 amino acids. The V gene lost 5 bases and the J gene lost 5 bases, with 16 bases spanning the gap. CDR3 in DNA: TGTGCCAGCAGCACCCGGACAGGGAGGGACGAGCAGTACTTC. It translates to CASSTRTGRDEQYF.

This chain connects TRBV5-4 to TRBJ1-3, with 7 bases identical to TRBD1. Trimming removed 4 bases from V and 7 bases from J; junction bases left unmatched: 14. Germline V CDR1 and CDR2: SGHNT, YYREEE (reference sequence). The CDR3 contains 16 residues. The CDR3 loop reads CASSPNTGVQGNTIYF. The CDR3 nucleotides are TGTGCCAGCAGCCCTAATACAGGGGTTCAGGGGAACACCATATATTTT.

The chain employs TRBV6-2 or TRBV6-3 and TRBJ1-5, with no clear D. The germline V gene encodes CDR1 MNHEY and CDR2 SVGEGT. Trimming took 2 bases from V and 0 from J, leaving 8 bases between them. The CDR3 has 15 residues. CDR3 region: CASSYEQASNQPQHF. CDR3 in DNA: TGTGCCAGCAGTTACGAGCAGGCTAGCAATCAGCCCCAGCATTTT.

The rearrangement links TRBV6-5 to TRBJ2-7; 9 bases are a match to TRBD1. The CDR3 is 13 residues long. The V gene end was trimmed by 6 bases and the J gene end by 3 bases; junction bases not matched to a gene: 3. Germline lookup yields CDR1 MNHEY and CDR2 SVGAGI. CDR3: CASRDRGYYEQYF. CDR3 sequence (DNA): TGTGCCAGCAGGGACAGGGGATACTACGAGCAGTACTTC.

In this sample, this clone turned up a few times. The chain uses TRBV24-1 and TRBJ1-5, with D perhaps TRBD1 (5 bases). The CDR3 runs 13 residues. Trimming took off 5 bases at V and 8 bases at J, with 12 bases between the two ends. The germline V gene encodes CDR1 KGHDR and CDR2 SFDVKD. CDR3 loop: CATSGQGTEPQHF. CDR3 sequence (DNA): TGTGCCACCAGTGGGCAGGGCACGGAGCCCCAGCATTTT.

The sample holds one count of this clone. This chain uses TRBV28 with TRBJ2-7; TRBD2 might be the D (5 bases). V shed 5 bases and J shed 0 bases, with 14 bases lying between them. Germline CDR1 MDHEN, CDR2 SYDVKM. The CDR3 extends over 15 amino acids. CDR3 sequence reads: CASSRADFSSYEQYF. The CDR3 DNA follows: TGTGCCAGCAGTAGGGCGGACTTTTCCTCCTACGAGCAGTACTTC.